This section outlines one T cell receptor beta chain sequence together with its context. Its antigen is not identified. This entry belongs to a study of CD8 T cells in ankylosing spondylitis. General observations from the study: Reports of some motif variants in reactive arthritis synovial fluid and blood predate this one. In ankylosing spondylitis blood, a motif of roughly eight highly homologous TCR beta variants appeared characteristic. Disease-linked clones, CD8+, were relatively rare in peripheral blood. Disease-linked clones were reportedly significantly enriched in matched ankylosing spondylitis synovial fluid.

V was shortened by 6 bases and J by 2 bases, with 8 bases between the two germline ends. The CDR3 has 12 amino acids. Per germline, CDR1 MNHEY and CDR2 SVGAGI. Quantitative molecular-barcoded 5'-RACE generated the TCR beta libraries. A single record per CDR3 protein comes from TCRdb applying MiXCR to the 5' RACE reads. The sample lists around 140,000 distinct CDR3 sequences, under 20% occurring once. Sequences were obtained from blood, either unsorted or a sorted T cell fraction (not recorded which). This TCR came from a male donor with ankylosing spondylitis. The chain combines TRBV6-5 with TRBJ2-7; D possibly corresponds to TRBD2 (5 bases). The CDR3 protein is CASRTGTYEQYF. The CDR3 DNA is TGTGCCAGCAGAACCGGGACCTACGAGCAGTACTTC.